The sequence of this TCR beta chain was determined in a study of beta chain features in type 1 diabetes (dated by TCRdb to the late 2010s). Study-level background: Mean age, gender distribution, total cell number and subset yield were not different between patients and healthy donors. Regulatory and stem cell-like memory subsets were isolated from only 8 patients and roughly 8 healthy donors, whereas naive and central memory subsets came from all 30 or so donors. The study compared TCRB repertoires of sorted circulating CD4+ T cell subsets between recently diagnosed type 1 diabetes patients and matched healthy donors. A total of about 100,000,000 sorted cells were examined across all samples, and RNA yield correlated strongly with the number of cells per subset. Summary of the overall study and its limitations: In all four CD4+ subsets, TCRB CDR3 length was moderately but significantly shorter in type 1 diabetes patients. At VDJ recombination sites, type 1 diabetes patients had fewer insertions and more deleted nucleotides, which implies abnormalities in thymic rearrangement. The naive, central memory and regulatory TCRB repertoires appeared to resemble one another more closely among patients than among healthy donors. Because cDNA rather than genomic DNA was sequenced, highly expressing activated cells could have been over-represented, although no difference in activation and CD3 levels was found between groups. PCR may preferentially amplify shorter templates, but because patient and control samples were amplified and corrected together, any resulting skew would affect both groups equally. Only small numbers of individuals were included in the HLA sub-analyses, which left unresolved whether HLA type had any influence on TCRB rearrangement.

The High Capacity cDNA Reverse Transcription Kit was used to reverse transcribe all of the isolated RNA, meaning that expressed TCRB transcripts were what got sequenced. Stem cell-like memory T cell samples underwent survey-depth immunoSEQ sequencing, averaging approximately 920,000 total reads per sample. Sorted cells were lysed in RLT buffer and RNA was extracted with DNase-treated RNeasy Micro or Mini kits, depending on cell number. Each cell subset was processed on its own to prevent cross-contamination, while patient and healthy donor samples were processed together. TCRB sequences were amplified from cDNA with the immunoSEQ multiplex PCR, producing 87-bp fragments spanning the CDR3 region. Amplicons were sequenced on the Illumina HiSeq platform. As for how the authors treated the data: Synthetic template baselines were used to correct PCR bias computationally, reads within Hamming distance 2 were collapsed together, and singletons that could not be merged were discarded. By aligning reads against IMGT, V, D and J genes, CDR3 length, and insertions or deletions at six rearrangement sites were assigned. Within each subset, clonotype counts were normalized to sorted cell number, after which true diversity and Gini coefficients were computed with the tcR R package. The overlap coefficient, calculated on TCRB nucleotide sequences, was used to measure repertoire sharing. TCRdb re-hosts the immuneACCESS table, in-frame sequences only. Its copies lack some clones; in the studies checked, an unresolved V gene accounts for under half of them, and the cause for the rest is not known. V, J and clone size are taken as reported in that table, and D and trimming were inferred from the DNA itself. This sample lists roughly 120,000 clones; approximately 39% were detected once. 0.06% to 0.075% of the sample rests with the top ten.

Germline trimming: 4 bases from V, 4 bases from J; junction bases outside gene matches: 7. According to the germline V gene, CDR1 reads SGDLS and CDR2 reads YYNGEE. There are 15 amino acids in the CDR3, from cysteine to phenylalanine inclusive. Solely the CDR3 DNA is kept, with 45 bases framed from the first base. Comments on this clone: Its antigen has not been determined. Per-base quality was not reported, and no clone a single base away is much larger than it.

Each donor gave one peripheral blood draw, averaging about 100 mL, which was collected into heparinised tubes. Naive, central memory, regulatory and stem cell-like memory CD4+ T cells were sorted on a BD FACSAria II using a panel including CD45RO, CCR7, CD25, CD127, CD95 and CD27. All sorted populations exceeded 95% purity. PBMCs were isolated right away by Lymphoprep density gradient centrifugation and were stained directly, without culture. Samples were stained and sorted in pairs, with one healthy donor and one patient per experiment, so that batch effects were minimized. The source is a woman aged 18-29 years in good health. Here the chain combines TRBV9 and TRBJ2-5; TRBD2 aligns with 10 central bases. The sequencing input was stem cell memory CD4+ T cells from blood. The sample's cell subset or site label, decoded: stem cell-like memory CD4+ T cells. The CDR3 region has the sequence CASSPIAGGGETQYF. In nucleotide form, the sequence is TGTGCCAGCAGCCCAATAGCGGGAGGAGGAGAGACCCAGTACTTC.